These 29 T cell receptor beta chains were all obtained from the same sample, sequenced in a study of response to subunit inactivated influenza vaccine. TCRdb processed the RT-PCR reads anew with MiXCR; each CDR3 protein has one entry. This sample has about 500,000 distinct CDR3 sequences, with approximately 15% found just once. The sequencing here drew on CD4+ T cells sorted from PBMCs, taken around 25 months after vaccination. All receptors derive from a man between 50 and 75 years old who received an inactivated influenza vaccine.

This clonotype was recorded many times. The chain has TRBV27 and TRBJ2-2; 8 positions match TRBD2. Germline lookup yields CDR1 MNHEY and CDR2 SMNVEV (reference sequence). The CDR3 spans 14 residues. The J segment lost 3 bases and the V segment lost 10 bases, leaving 7 bases of the junction unmatched. CDR3 nucleotide sequence: TGTGCCACCAAAGCGGGAGTAGACACCGGGGAGCTGTTTTTT. Translation: CATKAGVDTGELFF.

This clonotype was picked up many times. The J gene is TRBJ1-5, the V gene TRBV20-1; 7 positions match TRBD1. Germline CDR1 is DFQATT and CDR2 is SNEGSKA (reference sequence). Losses at the gene ends were 4 bases for V and 6 bases for J; bases not matched to a gene: 12. This CDR3 has 15 amino acids. CDR3 bases: TGCAGTGCTACCCGACAGGGCTTTTCCTTTCAGCCCCAGCATTTT. Amino acids: CSATRQGFSFQPQHF.

This clonotype was seen many times. The chain joins TRBV5-1 to TRBJ2-1, with 12 nucleotides matching TRBD2. The CDR3 is made up of 15 amino acids. Germline V CDR1 and CDR2: SGHRS, YFSETQ. The ends lost 2 bases at V and 7 bases at J; junction bases unmatched: 4. CDR3 sequence: CASSFLAGGVNEQFF. The CDR3 DNA follows: TGCGCCAGCAGCTTCCTAGCGGGAGGGGTAAATGAGCAGTTCTTC.

This clonotype appeared a few times. Germline and junction disagree at one end, which may indicate a read error. This chain connects TRBV20-1 to TRBJ1-5; D is unclear. CDR3 size: 13 residues. The germline V gene encodes CDR1 DFQATT and CDR2 SNEGSKA (reference sequence). The CDR3 bases are TGCAGTGCCCGAGGGTGGGTAGATCAGCTCCAGCATTTT. Translated: CSARGWVDQLQHF.

The chain is built from TRBV28 and TRBJ1-2; D unresolved. V was clipped by 11 bases and J by 8 bases, with 24 bases between them. The length of the CDR3 is 14 residues. Looked up from germline, CDR1 is MDHEN and CDR2 is SYDVKM. The CDR3 spells CASDRGRTFGGYTF. The DNA for the CDR3 is TGTGCCTCAGATCGTGGCAGGACTTTTGGAGGCTACACCTTC.

V and J are TRBV10-3 and TRBJ2-3, with D perhaps TRBD2 (6 bases). Trimming pared 6 bases from V and 0 bases from J, leaving 7 bases between. This CDR3 contains 13 residues. Germline V gene data show CDR1 as ENHRY and CDR2 as SYGVKD. As DNA, the CDR3 is TGTGCCATCAGGGAGGGGAGCACAGATACGCAGTATTTT. Amino acids: CAIREGSTDTQYF.

The rearrangement joins TRBV3-1 to TRBJ2-7; 12 bases fit TRBD2. The CDR3 covers 17 residues. V lost 1 base and J lost 2; bases outside the gene matches: 6. The germline CDR1 and CDR2 sequences are LGHDT and YNNKEL (reference sequence). The CDR3 reads CASSQVRGLAGTYEQYF. The DNA for the CDR3 is TGTGCCAGCAGCCAAGTAAGAGGACTAGCGGGAACCTACGAGCAGTACTTC.

This chain links TRBV28 with TRBJ2-7; 9 bases match TRBD2. The CDR3 is 16 residues long. Germline V CDR1 and CDR2: MDHEN, SYDVKM. V trimming: 6 bases; J trimming: 5 bases; junction bases outside the gene matches: 14. CDR3 region: CASRTPSGGRADEQYF. CDR3 DNA: TGTGCCAGCAGGACACCGTCCGGCGGGAGGGCGGACGAGCAGTACTTC.

The CDR3 loop is CATSRDPSPEGLFF. The CDR3 DNA follows: TGTGCCACCAGCAGAGATCCCAGCCCGGAGGGGCTGTTTTTT. The chain has TRBV15 and TRBJ2-2; TRBD2 might be the D (6 bases). Germline V CDR1 and CDR2: LNHNV, YYDKDF (reference sequence). V was cut by 0 bases and J by 13 bases, with 15 bases left in between. The CDR3 length is 14 residues. The variable domain in full, completed from reference TRBV15 and TRBJ2-2, reads DAMVIQNPRYQVTQFGKPVTLSCSQTLNHNVMYWYQQKSSQAPKLLFHYYDKDFNNEADTPDNFQSRRPNTSFCFLDIRSPGLGDTAMYLCATSRDPSPEGLFFGEGSRLTVL.

This clonotype was counted many times. The chain recombines TRBV15 with TRBJ1-3; tentatively, D is TRBD1 (5 bases). Germline V gene sequence: CDR1 LNHNV, CDR2 YYDKDF (reference sequence). V was shortened by 7 bases and J by 2 bases, with 18 bases between the two germline ends. The CDR3 is made up of 16 amino acids. The CDR3 region has the DNA TGTGCCACCAAAGAGGGGACTTTGAAGGCTGGAAACACCATATATTTT. Its protein product is CATKEGTLKAGNTIYF.

The chain employs TRBV29-1 and TRBJ2-1, with D unresolved. Trimming shortened V by 3 bases and J by 2 bases, and 11 bases separated the two germline ends. Germline V CDR1 and CDR2: SQVTM, ANQGSEA. CDR3 size: 14 residues. CDR3 protein: CSVDVGRTYNEQFF. CDR3 in DNA: TGCAGCGTTGATGTAGGGCGAACCTACAATGAGCAGTTCTTC.

This chain uses TRBV20-1 with TRBJ2-7, with D possibly being TRBD1 or TRBD2 (5 bases each). The CDR3 contains 13 residues. V gave up 6 bases and J gave up 2 bases, with 14 bases separating them. The germline V gene has CDR1 DFQATT and CDR2 SNEGSKA (reference sequence). This chain's CDR3 is CSAPGEGTYEQYF. The CDR3 nucleotides read TGCAGTGCCCCAGGAGAGGGGACCTACGAGCAGTACTTC.

The chain has TRBV2 and TRBJ1-5; a weak D match, TRBD1 (6 bases). The CDR3 loop spans 17 amino acids. CDR1 is SNHLY and CDR2 is FYNNEI in the germline V gene. With 0 bases removed from V and 2 bases from J, the gap between germline ends came to 14 bases. The CDR3, as DNA: TGTGCCAGCAGTGAAGCTCGGGGGGGCACCCGCAATCAGCCCCAGCATTTT. The encoded protein is CASSEARGGTRNQPQHF.

This clonotype has more than one count but fewer than ten. The chain links TRBV30 to TRBJ2-6; D unresolved. Germline assignment: CDR1 GTSNPN and CDR2 SVGIG (reference sequence). The CDR3 runs 13 residues. V lost 7 bases to trimming and J lost 1 base, with 8 bases between them. In nucleotides, the CDR3 is TGTGCCTCAGACAATTCTGGGGCCAACGTCCTGACTTTC. Amino acids: CASDNSGANVLTF.

The chain links TRBV10-3 to TRBJ1-6; D may be TRBD1 (6 bases). The CDR3 contains 15 residues. Germline values: CDR1 ENHRY, CDR2 SYGVKD. Trimming left V 6 bases short and J 6 bases short, with 15 bases between. CDR3 protein: CAISSQGAPNSPLHF. CDR3 nucleotides: TGTGCCATCAGCTCACAGGGCGCTCCTAATTCACCCCTCCACTTT.

The genes are TRBV5-1 and TRBJ2-1, with D tentatively TRBD1 or TRBD2 (7 bases each). Trimming took off 7 bases at V and 3 bases at J, with 17 bases between the two ends. CDR1 is SGHRS and CDR2 is YFSETQ in the germline V gene. This CDR3 spans 15 amino acids. The CDR3 sequence: CASAKGGDSYNEQFF. CDR3 bases: TGCGCCAGCGCCAAAGGGGGGGACAGCTACAATGAGCAGTTCTTC.

This chain connects TRBV12-3 or TRBV12-4 to TRBJ2-2, with D perhaps being TRBD1 or TRBD2 (6 bases each). CDR3 length: 14 residues. Trimming shortened V by 6 bases and J by 5 bases, and 13 bases separated the two germline ends. CDR3 in DNA: TGTGCCAGCAGAGAGGGGGGCGGAACCGGGGAGCTGTTTTTT. This translates into CASREGGGTGELFF.

V is TRBV11-2 and J is TRBJ2-3; 10 bases fit TRBD2. The CDR3 is 16 amino acids. Germline V gene data show CDR1 as SGHAT and CDR2 as FQNNGV. The ends lost 5 bases at V and 1 base at J; junction bases unmatched: 6. The CDR3 DNA sequence: TGTGCCAGCAGCCATCTCACTAGCGGGGGCACAGATACGCAGTATTTT. This codes for CASSHLTSGGTDTQYF.

Ten or more counts support this clonotype. The chain links TRBV7-6 to TRBJ2-1, with 9 bases fitting TRBD2. This CDR3 region has 15 residues. Germline V gene lookup returns CDR1 SGHVS and CDR2 FNYEAQ. With V trimmed by 5 bases and J by 7 bases, 9 bases remained unmatched. The CDR3 sequence is CASSQPGLAGNEQFF. The CDR3 DNA reads TGTGCCAGCAGCCAACCGGGACTAGCTGGTAATGAGCAGTTCTTC.

This chain connects TRBV10-3 to TRBJ2-2, with TRBD2 matching 14 bases. Per germline, CDR1 ENHRY and CDR2 SYGVKD. V gave up 6 bases and J gave up 6 bases; unmatched junction bases: 3. This CDR3 has 15 residues. For the CDR3, the DNA is TGTGCCATCAGGGGACTAGCGGGAGAATCCGGGGAGCTGTTTTTT. Encoded protein: CAIRGLAGESGELFF.

This clonotype was counted a few times. The chain employs TRBV12-3 or TRBV12-4 and TRBJ2-4, with a tentative D call TRBD2 (6 bases). The CDR3 covers 15 residues. Trimming took 7 bases from V and 2 from J, leaving 15 bases between them. CDR3 residues: CASTPDGGTKNIQYF. For the CDR3, the DNA is TGTGCCAGCACCCCGGACGGGGGTACCAAAAACATTCAGTACTTC.

In its sample, this clonotype was seen once. The genes are TRBV20-1 and TRBJ2-7; 7 positions match TRBD1. From germline, CDR1 is DFQATT and CDR2 SNEGSKA (reference sequence). With V trimmed by 8 bases and J by 2 bases, 6 bases remained unmatched. The CDR3 has 12 amino acids. CDR3 residues: CSCQQGTYEQYF. The CDR3 DNA sequence: TGCAGTTGTCAACAGGGGACCTACGAGCAGTACTTC.

V usage is TRBV9 and J usage is TRBJ2-5; perhaps TRBD2 as D (6 bases). V lost 2 bases, J lost 1 base, and 12 bases lay in between. The CDR3 is 15 amino acids. CDR1 and CDR2 (germline): SGDLS, YYNGEE. The CDR3 protein is CASSVAGGLQETQYF. CDR3 in DNA: TGTGCCAGCAGCGTGGCCGGGGGTCTCCAAGAGACCCAGTACTTC.

This chain links TRBV6-2 or TRBV6-3 with TRBJ2-7, with 10 bases matching TRBD1. J lost 9 bases, V lost 6 bases, and 11 bases had no gene match. CDR3 length equals 14 residues. Germline V gene lookup returns CDR1 MNHEY and CDR2 SVGEGT. CDR3 loop: CASRPPWDRGPQYF. The CDR3 DNA follows: TGTGCCAGCAGACCTCCTTGGGACAGGGGCCCGCAGTACTTC.

This clonotype has just a few counts. The chain joins TRBV5-1 to TRBJ2-7; 8 bases map to TRBD1. Germline V gene data show CDR1 as SGHRS and CDR2 as YFSETQ. Trimming took 4 bases from V and 3 from J; bases not matched to a gene: 6. The length of the CDR3 is 14 residues. Here the CDR3 reads CASSTDGQGYEQYF. For the CDR3, the DNA is TGCGCCAGCAGCACCGACGGACAGGGCTACGAGCAGTACTTC.

A few counts support this clonotype. V and J are TRBV11-2 and TRBJ2-1; D is unclear. Trimming pared 0 bases from V and 6 bases from J, leaving 12 bases between. The CDR3 has 15 residues. The germline CDR1 and CDR2 sequences are SGHAT and FQNNGV. The DNA for the CDR3 is TGTGCCAGCAGCTTAGATGGCGGAAAAGGCAATGAGCAGTTCTTC. Its protein is CASSLDGGKGNEQFF.

The CDR3 DNA reads TGCAGTGCTAGAGATTACAGCGGGGGAAGCTCCTACAATGAGCAGTTCTTC. Its protein is CSARDYSGGSSYNEQFF. This chain joins TRBV20-1 and TRBJ2-1; TRBD2 agrees at 8 bases. With 0 bases clipped from V and 0 bases from J, the junction kept 7 bases outside the gene matches. CDR1 is DFQATT, CDR2 SNEGSKA, per germline (reference sequence). This CDR3 spans 17 amino acids.

This chain joins TRBV4-2 and TRBJ2-3; D remains unclear. The CDR3 is made up of 16 amino acids. The germline V and J ends were trimmed by 3 bases and 4 bases, with 17 bases remaining between them. Per germline, CDR1 LGHNA and CDR2 YNFKEQ. The CDR3 nucleotides are TGTGCCAGCAGCCACCGCCAAGTATCCGCAGCAGATACGCAGTATTTT. Its translation: CASSHRQVSAADTQYF.

This clonotype has only a few counts. The rearrangement uses TRBV4-3 and TRBJ2-3, with TRBD1 matching over 9 bases. The CDR3 loop spans 15 amino acids. The germline gives CDR1 LGHNA, CDR2 YSLEER. The J segment lost 1 base and the V segment lost 3 bases, leaving 2 bases of the junction unmatched. CDR3 sequence (DNA): TGCGCCAGCAGCCACAACAGGGGGCGCACAGATACGCAGTATTTT. It is translated as CASSHNRGRTDTQYF.